This TCR beta chain was identified during a study of chemoradiotherapy in HPV16-positive cancers. Points from the study as a whole: Only two HPV16-positive patients supplied the functional HPV-specificity definition. Candidate HPV-specific clones and E7-related TCR motifs grew in tumor during treatment. For HPV16-positive patients, expanding HPV-responsive T cells associated with longer recurrence-free survival.

Repertoires were generated with immunoSEQ multiplex PCR, while TCRdb's copy carries only in-frame clones and drops some. The table shows about 68,000 clones, with about 88% occurring only once. Samples were taken several times over chemoradiotherapy. Details on this clone: Antigen unknown.

The sample consisted of blood, taken from a patient who underwent chemoradiotherapy. The TCR was taken from a human donor with HPV-associated anogenital cancer.

CDR3 coding DNA: TGTGCCAGCAGTCTTTACACGGGGAACACTGAAGCTTTCTTT. This sequence encodes CASSLYTGNTEAFF. The chain is built from TRBV6-6 and TRBJ1-1; D gene unclear. V lost 5 bases and J 1 base, leaving 11 bases between the germline ends. From germline, CDR1 is MNHNY and CDR2 SVGAGI (reference sequence). The CDR3 is 14 amino acids.